Sequencing of this TCR beta chain was carried out in a study of a mutant IDH1 vaccine in newly diagnosed glioma. With respect to this clone: Its antigen is not known.

Sequencing used immunoSEQ multiplex PCR; TCRdb keeps in-frame clones, though not all of them. Of roughly 51,000 clones listed, roughly 80% are singletons. Time point noted: week 47, end of study. Topical imiquimod was applied with each vaccine dose, which held 300 ug of mutant IDH1 20-mer peptide. Germline loops: CDR1 SGDLS, CDR2 YYNGEE. Trimming removed 4 bases from V and 0 bases from J, with 20 bases in between. The CDR3 sequence is 17 residues long. Sequences were derived from PBMCs, sampled from a glioma patient whose treatment included an IDH1 peptide vaccine. The V and J genes are TRBV9 and TRBJ2-7; perhaps TRBD1 as D (6 bases). This receptor was taken from a woman in her thirties with glioma. Some clones in this sample may be carry-over from other donors' samples. In nucleotides, the CDR3 is TGTGCCAGCAGCTCCAAAGGGTATAGGACAGCCTCCTACGAGCAGTACTTC. Translation: CASSSKGYRTASYEQYF.